This T cell receptor beta chain comes out of a study of cytomegalovirus exposure and HLA in healthy donors (TCRdb year 2017). Regarding the study in general: A later analysis indicated that the roughly 120 validation repertoires were generated on the platform also employed for the 600 to 750 repertoires of the first cohort. The study aimed to test whether cataloging public T cell receptors could reveal signatures of past pathogen exposure. Besides the first cohort of roughly 640 subjects, a separate validation cohort made up of roughly 120 different subjects was used. The study combined high-throughput TCR immunosequencing, statistical association of individual TCRs with disease status, and machine learning to predict cytomegalovirus infection status. Overall study results and their limits: It was suggested by the authors that the approach could potentially be generalized to other disease states and immunological phenotypes. In both the original and validation cohorts, the classifier was reported to diagnose cytomegalovirus status with high specificity and sensitivity. A total of 150 to 200 TCR beta chains were listed by the study as associated with cytomegalovirus. A few of the identified cytomegalovirus-associated TCR beta chains were confirmed in vitro to be specific for cytomegalovirus antigens. The validation cohort had no HLA typing available for a later analysis, so co-occurrence within that cohort was assessed over all 120 or so repertoires. In a later analysis, TCRs clustered in the first cohort were found to also tend to co-occur in the roughly 110 validation repertoires, with approximately 95% of cluster scores above 0. Most TCR sequences were seen in very few donors, while some public TCRs were found in many individuals.

V lost 2 bases and J lost 7 bases, and the count of bases not matched to a germline gene is 7. CDR1 LNHDA and CDR2 SQIVND were looked up in the germline V gene (reference sequence). The CDR3 has 15 amino acids, counting the end cysteine and phenylalanine. Only the CDR3 region is kept as DNA, spanning 45 bases read in frame from base 1. This clone was picked up one time. The antigen this receptor binds is unknown. No clone much larger than this one lies a single base away; base qualities are absent. The method was the immunoSEQ multiplex PCR assay. On the authors' methods: To diagnose cytomegalovirus status from the catalog of TCR beta chain sequences, a statistical classification framework was built. TCRdb stores this immuneACCESS table with in-frame sequences only. Part of the clones is absent; in the studies checked, under half of the shortfall reflects unresolved V genes, and no reason is known for the rest. Clone size and the V and J calls come from that table; the DNA yielded D and trimming. Present in this sample are more than 55,000 clones, 90% of which were seen just once. The ten largest clones take up about 3% of the sample.

The donors were included in the validation cohort of approximately 130 subjects, a group kept apart from the roughly 670-subject first cohort. Material: PBMCs. The sequence was collected from a man aged 18 to 35 in good health and CMV-seronegative. The sequence links TRBV19 to TRBJ2-7, with 11 bases matching TRBD2. In nucleotide form, the sequence is TGTGCCAGTAGTATACGCCTAGCGGGAGGAAGTGAGCAGTACTTC. Its protein product is CASSIRLAGGSEQYF.